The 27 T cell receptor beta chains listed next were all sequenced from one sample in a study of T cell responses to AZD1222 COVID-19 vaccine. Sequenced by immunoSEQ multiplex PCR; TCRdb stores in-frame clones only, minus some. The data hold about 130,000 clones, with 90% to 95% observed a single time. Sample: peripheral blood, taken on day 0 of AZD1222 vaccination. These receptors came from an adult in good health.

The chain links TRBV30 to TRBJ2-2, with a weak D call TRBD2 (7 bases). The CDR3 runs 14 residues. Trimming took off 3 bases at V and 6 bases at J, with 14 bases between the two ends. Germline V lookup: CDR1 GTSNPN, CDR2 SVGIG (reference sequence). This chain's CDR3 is CAWSLGGGAGELFF. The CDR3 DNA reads TGTGCCTGGAGCCTTGGGGGGGGCGCCGGGGAGCTGTTTTTT.

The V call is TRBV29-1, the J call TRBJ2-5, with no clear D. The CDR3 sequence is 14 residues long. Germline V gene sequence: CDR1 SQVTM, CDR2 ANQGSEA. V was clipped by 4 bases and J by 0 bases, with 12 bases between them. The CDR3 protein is CSVGPSLYQETQYF. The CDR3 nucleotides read TGCAGCGTTGGACCCTCTTTGTACCAAGAGACCCAGTACTTC.

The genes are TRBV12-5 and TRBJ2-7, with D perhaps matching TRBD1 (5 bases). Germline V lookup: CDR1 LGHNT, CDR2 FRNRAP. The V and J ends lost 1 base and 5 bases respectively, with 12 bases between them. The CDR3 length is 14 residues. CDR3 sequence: CASGLGVGLNEQYF. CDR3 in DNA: TGTGCTAGTGGTTTGGGGGTGGGGCTGAACGAGCAGTACTTC.

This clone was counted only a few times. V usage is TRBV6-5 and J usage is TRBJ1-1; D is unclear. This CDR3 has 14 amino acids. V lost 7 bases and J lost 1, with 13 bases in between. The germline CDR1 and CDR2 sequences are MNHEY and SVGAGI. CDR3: CASIKSVANTEAFF. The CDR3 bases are TGTGCCAGCATCAAGAGCGTAGCGAACACTGAAGCTTTCTTT.

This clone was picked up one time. The CDR3 sequence is CASREQGIGEKLFF. The DNA of the CDR3 is TGTGCCAGCAGGGAACAGGGAATCGGTGAAAAACTGTTTTTT. This chain joins TRBV25-1 and TRBJ1-4, with D possibly matching TRBD1 (6 bases). The CDR3 runs 14 residues. Per the germline V gene, CDR1 is MGHDK and CDR2 is SYGVNS. V was clipped by 6 bases and J by 7 bases, with 15 bases between them.

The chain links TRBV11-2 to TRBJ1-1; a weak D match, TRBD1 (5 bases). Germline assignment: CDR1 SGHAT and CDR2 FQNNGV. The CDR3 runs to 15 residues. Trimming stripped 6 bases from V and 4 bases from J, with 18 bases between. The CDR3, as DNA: TGTGCCAGCAGTTCCTTCCCAGGGAGGGGCACTGAAGCTTTCTTT. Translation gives CASSSFPGRGTEAFF.

The CDR3 bases are TGTGCCAGCAACCTCGGGACTTACAATGAGCAGTTCTTC. Residues: CASNLGTYNEQFF. V is TRBV28 and J is TRBJ2-1; maybe TRBD2 (6 bases). This CDR3 has 13 residues. Trimming took off 7 bases at V and 4 bases at J, with 11 bases between the two ends. The germline gives CDR1 MDHEN, CDR2 SYDVKM.

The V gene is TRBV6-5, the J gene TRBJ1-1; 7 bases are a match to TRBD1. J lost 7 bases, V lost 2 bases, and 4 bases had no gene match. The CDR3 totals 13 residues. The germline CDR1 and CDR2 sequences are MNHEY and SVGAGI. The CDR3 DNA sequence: TGTGCCAGCAGTTACGTCGGACAGGTTGAAGCTTTCTTT. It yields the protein CASSYVGQVEAFF.

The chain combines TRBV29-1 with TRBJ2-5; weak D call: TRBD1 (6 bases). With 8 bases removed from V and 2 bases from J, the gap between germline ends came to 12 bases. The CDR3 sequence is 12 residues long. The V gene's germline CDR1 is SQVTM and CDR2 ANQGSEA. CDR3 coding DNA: TGCAGCTTCTCCGGGACACAAGAGACCCAGTACTTC. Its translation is CSFSGTQETQYF.

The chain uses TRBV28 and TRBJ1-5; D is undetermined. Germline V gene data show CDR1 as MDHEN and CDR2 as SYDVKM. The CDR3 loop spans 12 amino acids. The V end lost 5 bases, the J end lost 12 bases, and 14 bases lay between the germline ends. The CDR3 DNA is TGTGCCAGCAGTCGCCCAAGAGACCGCCAGCATTTT. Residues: CASSRPRDRQHF.

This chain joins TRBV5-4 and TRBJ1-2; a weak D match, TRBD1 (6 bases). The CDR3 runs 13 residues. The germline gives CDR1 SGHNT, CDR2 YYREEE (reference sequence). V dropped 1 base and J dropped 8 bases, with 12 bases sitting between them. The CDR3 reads CASSLRTVPGYTF. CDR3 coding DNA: TGTGCCAGCAGCTTGAGGACAGTTCCCGGCTACACCTTC.

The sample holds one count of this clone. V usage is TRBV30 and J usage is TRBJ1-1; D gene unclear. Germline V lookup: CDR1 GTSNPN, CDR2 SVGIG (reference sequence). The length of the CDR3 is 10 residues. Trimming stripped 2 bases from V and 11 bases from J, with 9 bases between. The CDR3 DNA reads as TGTGCCTGGAGTACCGATAAGGCTTTCTTT. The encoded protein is CAWSTDKAFF.

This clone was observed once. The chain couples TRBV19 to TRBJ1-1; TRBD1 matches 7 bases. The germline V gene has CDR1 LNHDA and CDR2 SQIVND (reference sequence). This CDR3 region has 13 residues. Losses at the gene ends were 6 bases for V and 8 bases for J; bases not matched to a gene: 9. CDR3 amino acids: CASRRKDREEAFF. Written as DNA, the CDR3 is TGTGCCAGTAGGAGAAAAGACAGGGAGGAAGCTTTCTTT.

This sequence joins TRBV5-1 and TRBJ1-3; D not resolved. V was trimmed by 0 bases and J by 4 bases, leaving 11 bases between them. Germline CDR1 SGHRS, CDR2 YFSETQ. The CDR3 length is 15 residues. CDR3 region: CASSLAGDGGNTIYF. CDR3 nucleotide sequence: TGCGCCAGCAGCTTGGCCGGTGACGGCGGAAACACCATATATTTT.

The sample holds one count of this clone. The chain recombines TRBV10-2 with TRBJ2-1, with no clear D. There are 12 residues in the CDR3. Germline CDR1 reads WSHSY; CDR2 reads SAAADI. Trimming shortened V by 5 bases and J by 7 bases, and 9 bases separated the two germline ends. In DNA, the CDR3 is TGCGCCAGCAGTAGTATCAGGAATGAGCAGTTCTTC. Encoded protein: CASSSIRNEQFF.

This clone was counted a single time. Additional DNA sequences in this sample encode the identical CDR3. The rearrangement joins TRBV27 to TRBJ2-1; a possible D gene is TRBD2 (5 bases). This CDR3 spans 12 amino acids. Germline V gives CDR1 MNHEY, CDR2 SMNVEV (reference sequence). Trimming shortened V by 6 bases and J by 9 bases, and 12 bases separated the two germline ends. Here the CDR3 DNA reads TGTGCCAGCAGCCTACTAGGTGGTGAGCAGTTCTTC. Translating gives CASSLLGGEQFF.

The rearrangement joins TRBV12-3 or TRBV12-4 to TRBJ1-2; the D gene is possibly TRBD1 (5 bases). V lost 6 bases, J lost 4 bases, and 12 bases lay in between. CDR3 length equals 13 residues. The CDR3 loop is CASSLTESYGYTF. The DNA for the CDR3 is TGTGCCAGCAGCCTGACAGAGAGCTATGGCTACACCTTC.

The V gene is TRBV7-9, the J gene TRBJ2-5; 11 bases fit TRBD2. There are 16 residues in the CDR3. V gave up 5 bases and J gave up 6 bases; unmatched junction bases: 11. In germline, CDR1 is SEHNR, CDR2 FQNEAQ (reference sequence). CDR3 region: CASSPTTSGSRKTQYF. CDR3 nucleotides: TGTGCCAGCAGCCCGACTACTAGCGGGAGTAGGAAGACCCAGTACTTC.

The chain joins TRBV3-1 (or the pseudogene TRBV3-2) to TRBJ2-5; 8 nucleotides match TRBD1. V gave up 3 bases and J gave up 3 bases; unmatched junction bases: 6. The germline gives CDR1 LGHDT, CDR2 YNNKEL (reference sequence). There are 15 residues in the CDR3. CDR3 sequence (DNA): TGTGCCAGCAGCCATTCGGGACAGGCTGAAGAGACCCAGTACTTC. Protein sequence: CASSHSGQAEETQYF.

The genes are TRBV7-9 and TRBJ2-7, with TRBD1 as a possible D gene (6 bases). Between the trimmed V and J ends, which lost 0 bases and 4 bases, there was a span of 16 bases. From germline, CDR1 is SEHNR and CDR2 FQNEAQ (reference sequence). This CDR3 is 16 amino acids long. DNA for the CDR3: TGTGCCAGCAGCTTAGCCTATAAGCAGGGGTGTTACGAGCAGTACTTC. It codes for CASSLAYKQGCYEQYF.

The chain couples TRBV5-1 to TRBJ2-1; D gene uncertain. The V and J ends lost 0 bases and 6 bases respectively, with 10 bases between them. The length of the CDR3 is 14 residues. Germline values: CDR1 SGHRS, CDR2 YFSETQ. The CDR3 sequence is CASSLGVSFNEQFF. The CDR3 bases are TGCGCCAGCAGCTTGGGAGTTAGCTTCAATGAGCAGTTCTTC.

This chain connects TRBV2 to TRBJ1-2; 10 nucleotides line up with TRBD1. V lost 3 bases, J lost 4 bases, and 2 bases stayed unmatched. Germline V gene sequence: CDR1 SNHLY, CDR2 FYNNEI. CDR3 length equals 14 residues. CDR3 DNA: TGTGCCAGCAGTGACCGGACAGGGGGCTATGGCTACACCTTC. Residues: CASSDRTGGYGYTF.

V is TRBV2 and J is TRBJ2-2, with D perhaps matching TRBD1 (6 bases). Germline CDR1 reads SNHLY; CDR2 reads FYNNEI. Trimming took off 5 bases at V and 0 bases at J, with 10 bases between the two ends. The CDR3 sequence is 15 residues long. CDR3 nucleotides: TGTGCCAGCAGTCCCGGGACAACGAACACCGGGGAGCTGTTTTTT. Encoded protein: CASSPGTTNTGELFF.

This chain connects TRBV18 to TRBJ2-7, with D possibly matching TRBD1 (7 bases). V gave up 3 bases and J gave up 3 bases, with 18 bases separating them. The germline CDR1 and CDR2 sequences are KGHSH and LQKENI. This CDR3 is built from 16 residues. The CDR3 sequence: CASSPQGGWTSYEQYF. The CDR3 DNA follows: TGTGCCAGCTCACCCCAGGGGGGTTGGACAAGCTACGAGCAGTACTTC.

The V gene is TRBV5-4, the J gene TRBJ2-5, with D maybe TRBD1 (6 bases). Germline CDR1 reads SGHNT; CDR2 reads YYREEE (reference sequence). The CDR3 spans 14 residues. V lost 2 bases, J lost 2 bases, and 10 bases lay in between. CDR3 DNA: TGTGCCAGCAGCTTCCGGACAGAACAAGAGACCCAGTACTTC. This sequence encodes CASSFRTEQETQYF.

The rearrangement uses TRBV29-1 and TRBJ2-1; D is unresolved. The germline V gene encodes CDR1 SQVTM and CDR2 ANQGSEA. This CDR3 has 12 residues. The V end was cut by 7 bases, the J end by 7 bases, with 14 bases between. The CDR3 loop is CSGVRERNEQFF. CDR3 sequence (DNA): TGCAGCGGGGTTCGCGAAAGGAATGAGCAGTTCTTC.

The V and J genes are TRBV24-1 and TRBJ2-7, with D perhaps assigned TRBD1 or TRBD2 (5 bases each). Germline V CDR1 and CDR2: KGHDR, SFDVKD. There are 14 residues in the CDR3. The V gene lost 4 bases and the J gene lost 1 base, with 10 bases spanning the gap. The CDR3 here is CATSDPGTSYEQYF. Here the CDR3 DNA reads TGTGCCACCAGTGACCCTGGGACGTCCTACGAGCAGTACTTC.